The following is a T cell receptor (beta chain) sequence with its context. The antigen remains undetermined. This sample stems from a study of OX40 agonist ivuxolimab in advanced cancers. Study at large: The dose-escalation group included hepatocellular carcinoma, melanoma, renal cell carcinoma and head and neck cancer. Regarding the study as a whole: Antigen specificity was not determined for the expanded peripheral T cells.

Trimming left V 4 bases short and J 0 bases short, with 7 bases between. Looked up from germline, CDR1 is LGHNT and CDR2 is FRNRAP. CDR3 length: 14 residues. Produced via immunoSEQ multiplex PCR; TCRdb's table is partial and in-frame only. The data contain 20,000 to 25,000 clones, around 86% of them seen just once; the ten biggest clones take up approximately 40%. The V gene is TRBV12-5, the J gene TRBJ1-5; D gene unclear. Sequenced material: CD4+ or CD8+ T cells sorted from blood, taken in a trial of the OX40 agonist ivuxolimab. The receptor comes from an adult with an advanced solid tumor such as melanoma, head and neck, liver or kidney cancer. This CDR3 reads CASGSGYSNQPQHF. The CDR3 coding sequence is TGTGCTAGTGGTTCCGGGTATAGCAATCAGCCCCAGCATTTT.